This T cell receptor (beta chain) was documented in a study of vaccination and CD4 T cells after COVID-19. This clonotype was seen more than once but under ten times. The antigen remains unidentified. The treatment: roughly ten-day PBMC culture with coronavirus spike peptide pools or control peptides (ViraFEST assay). The CDR3 is made up of 12 amino acids. V was clipped by 6 bases and J by 6 bases, with 6 bases between them. The germline CDR1 and CDR2 sequences are SNHLY and FYNNEI. Sequencing of cultured CD4+ T cell DNA used the Oncomine TCR Beta short-read assay. TCRdb passed the PCR reads through MiXCR, listing each CDR3 protein once. The data show about 17,000 distinct CDR3 sequences, with approximately 60% seen just once and more than 4.5% held by the top ten.

Sequenced material: CD4+ T cells from blood, cultured in vitro, taken after SARS-CoV-2 vaccination. The chain employs TRBV2 and TRBJ1-6, with no clear D. The sequence came from a human donor who had recovered from COVID-19. The CDR3 is CASRITNSPLHF. The CDR3 DNA reads as TGTGCCAGCAGAATAACTAATTCACCCCTCCACTTT.